This T cell receptor (beta chain) was obtained from a study of T cells after posttransplantation cyclophosphamide. Study-wide points: TRB overlap between skin or GI tissue T cells and blood was limited.

In its sample, this clone was seen once. Antigen: not known. Germline V gives CDR1 SQVTM, CDR2 ANQGSEA. V lost 7 bases and J 2 bases, leaving 5 bases between the germline ends. CDR3 size: 10 residues. Clones were read by immunoSEQ multiplex PCR, and TCRdb kept only the in-frame ones, dropping some. The sample lists tens of thousands of clones, roughly 95% occurring once. This sequence originates from a woman under 40 in good health and a related stem cell transplant donor. This sequence joins TRBV29-1 and TRBJ1-1; D is uncertain. The sample consisted of PBMCs. The CDR3 nucleotides are TGCAGCGCCTCTAACACTGAAGCTTTCTTT. The encoded protein is CSASNTEAFF.